This TCR beta chain was sequenced in a study of shared clonotypes between healthy human individuals. General study points: What naive subsets generally showed was a larger estimated richness than memory subsets showed.

Clones were sequenced by immunoSEQ multiplex PCR, and TCRdb holds only the in-frame ones, with some missing. The table records roughly 2 million clones, 90% to 97% of them present only once. Concerning this clone: Its antigen is currently unknown.

V shed 5 bases and J 13 bases; nucleotides not matched to a gene: 9. This CDR3 has 14 residues. Germline V gives CDR1 SGHVS, CDR2 FQNEAQ. The TCR originated in a man between 18 and 29 years old in good health. Source material: naive CD4+ T cells sorted from blood. Subset denoted: CD45RA+ positively selected. The rearrangement links TRBV7-8 to TRBJ1-6; TRBD1 agrees at 9 bases. The CDR3 sequence is CASSPEAGTGPLHF. CDR3 in DNA: TGTGCCAGCAGCCCAGAGGCAGGGACAGGGCCCCTCCACTTT.